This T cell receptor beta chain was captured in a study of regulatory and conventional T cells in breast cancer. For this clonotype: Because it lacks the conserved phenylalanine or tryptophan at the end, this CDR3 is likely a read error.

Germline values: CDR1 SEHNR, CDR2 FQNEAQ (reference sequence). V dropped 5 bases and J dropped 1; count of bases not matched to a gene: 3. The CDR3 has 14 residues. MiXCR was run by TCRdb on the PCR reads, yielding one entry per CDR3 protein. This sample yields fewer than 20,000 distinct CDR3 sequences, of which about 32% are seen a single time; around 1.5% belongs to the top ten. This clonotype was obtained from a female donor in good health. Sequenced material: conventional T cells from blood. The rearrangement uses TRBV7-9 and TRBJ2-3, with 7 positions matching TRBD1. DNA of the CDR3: TGTGCCAGCAGCATAACAGGGGGCACAGATACGCAGTATCTT. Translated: CASSITGGTDTQYL.